This entry lists 3 T cell receptor beta chains sequenced from one sample in a study of cytomegalovirus exposure and HLA in healthy donors. PCR used 60 Vbeta primers and 13 Jbeta primers. Using immunoSEQ multiplex PCR, the repertoire was profiled, and TCRdb retains in-frame clones only, with some absent. Of under 200,000 clones in the sample, about four fifths were seen once. Material for sequencing was PBMCs. These receptors all stem from a woman aged 45-65 years in good health and CMV-seronegative.

This clone came up a few times. The V gene is TRBV7-9, the J gene TRBJ2-3, with TRBD1 matching over 7 bases. The CDR3 sequence is 12 residues long. Germline loops: CDR1 SEHNR, CDR2 FQNEAQ (reference sequence). Losses at the gene ends were 5 bases for V and 10 bases for J; bases not matched to a gene: 6. CDR3 nucleotides: TGTGCCAGCAGCCCCACGCAGGGGGCGCAGTATTTT. This translates into CASSPTQGAQYF.

The chain carries TRBV7-2 and TRBJ2-1, with a tentative D call TRBD2 (5 bases). This CDR3 has 14 amino acids. The germline gives CDR1 SGHTA, CDR2 FQGNSA. The V end lost 0 bases, the J end lost 8 bases, and 11 bases lay between the germline ends. In DNA, the CDR3 is TGTGCCAGCAGCTTAGCGGGCTCGAGGGATGAGCAGTTCTTC. Protein: CASSLAGSRDEQFF. The full variable domain, completed using reference TRBV7-2 and TRBJ2-1, is GAGVSQSPSNKVTEKGKDVELRCDPISGHTALYWYRQSLGQGLEFLIYFQGNSAPDKSGLPSDRFSAERTGGSVSTLTIQRTQQEDSAVYLCASSLAGSRDEQFFGPGTRLTVL.

The chain links TRBV7-2 to TRBJ2-3, with a possible D match to TRBD1 (5 bases). This CDR3 comprises 15 residues. CDR1 and CDR2 from the germline V gene are SGHTA and FQGNSA. V gave up 4 bases and J gave up 6 bases, with 17 bases separating them. The CDR3 sequence: CASSSALGPRDTQYF. The CDR3 DNA follows: TGTGCCAGCAGCTCAGCGCTGGGGCCGAGGGATACGCAGTATTTT.